This is a list of T cell receptor beta chains from one sample in a study of T cell changes during pregnancy in multiple sclerosis. Some clones are missing from TCRdb's copy, which holds only in-frame ones; the method was immunoSEQ multiplex PCR. The data contain about 51,000 clones, roughly 94% of them seen just once; the ten biggest clones take up 0.58%. The sample was CD4+ T cells from peripheral blood mononuclear cells, taken in the second trimester of pregnancy. Receptors were obtained from a female donor with multiple sclerosis, enrolled in a pregnancy study. CDR3s include the opening cysteine and the closing phenylalanine or tryptophan. Each record gives: D gene, J gene, clone size, V gene, CDR3 protein, CDR3 DNA. The D gene is left open where the match is weak. Where a row states a size, it is once, few, many or the class of an expanded clone; other rows omit it.

d_gene: .
j_gene: TRBJ1-2
abundance: .
v_gene: TRBV4-2
CDR3aa: CASSQESQTNYGYTF
CDR3nt: TGTGCCAGCAGCCAAGAGTCCCAGACTAACTATGGCTACACCTTC

d_gene: .
j_gene: TRBJ2-2
abundance: .
v_gene: TRBV9
CDR3aa: CASSVGSGNTGELFF
CDR3nt: TGTGCCAGCAGCGTTGGAAGCGGGAACACCGGGGAGCTGTTTTTT

d_gene: .
j_gene: TRBJ1-5
abundance: once
v_gene: TRBV15
CDR3aa: CATSPLGVYQPQHF
CDR3nt: TGTGCCACCAGCCCTCTAGGCGTCTATCAGCCCCAGCATTTT

d_gene: TRBD1
j_gene: TRBJ2-1
abundance: .
v_gene: TRBV2
CDR3aa: CASRGTGSNEQFF
CDR3nt: TGTGCCAGCAGGGGGACAGGGTCTAATGAGCAGTTCTTC

d_gene: TRBD1
j_gene: TRBJ1-6
abundance: .
v_gene: TRBV6-4
CDR3aa: CASSDGGVGGTSYNSPLHF
CDR3nt: TGTGCCAGCAGTGACGGTGGAGTAGGGGGCACTTCCTATAATTCACCCCTCCACTTT

d_gene: TRBD1
j_gene: TRBJ1-4
abundance: .
v_gene: TRBV7-2
CDR3aa: CASTPGTVNEKLFF
CDR3nt: TGTGCCAGCACCCCTGGGACAGTTAATGAAAAACTGTTTTTT

d_gene: .
j_gene: TRBJ1-6
abundance: .
v_gene: TRBV2
CDR3aa: CASQLLSSYNSPLHF
CDR3nt: TGTGCCAGCCAACTCTTGAGCTCCTATAATTCACCCCTCCACTTT

d_gene: TRBD2
j_gene: TRBJ2-5
abundance: once
v_gene: TRBV29-1
CDR3aa: CSVDWASGGRETQYF
CDR3nt: TGCAGCGTTGATTGGGCTAGCGGGGGGCGAGAGACCCAGTACTTC

d_gene: .
j_gene: TRBJ2-7
abundance: .
v_gene: TRBV29-1
CDR3aa: CSVLRAPYEQYF
CDR3nt: TGCAGCGTTCTCAGGGCTCCCTACGAGCAGTACTTC

d_gene: .
j_gene: TRBJ1-5
abundance: .
v_gene: TRBV2
CDR3aa: CASSAGNSNQPQHF
CDR3nt: TGTGCCAGCAGTGCAGGCAATAGCAATCAGCCCCAGCATTTT

d_gene: TRBD1
j_gene: TRBJ2-7
abundance: .
v_gene: TRBV5-8
CDR3aa: CASSRSLLGQGAHEQYF
CDR3nt: TGTGCCAGCAGCCGCAGCCTCTTGGGACAGGGGGCTCACGAGCAGTACTTC

d_gene: .
j_gene: TRBJ2-7
abundance: .
v_gene: TRBV7-3
CDR3aa: CASSLSRRAGRSYEQYF
CDR3nt: TGTGCCAGCAGCTTAAGTAGACGGGCGGGTCGCTCCTACGAGCAGTACTTC

d_gene: TRBD1
j_gene: TRBJ1-1
abundance: once
v_gene: TRBV5-6
CDR3aa: CASSEGQLEAFF
CDR3nt: TGTGCCAGCAGCGAGGGACAGCTTGAAGCTTTCTTT

d_gene: .
j_gene: TRBJ2-2
abundance: .
v_gene: TRBV19
CDR3aa: CASTVTVSNTGELFF
CDR3nt: TGTGCCAGTACCGTGACAGTTTCGAACACCGGGGAGCTGTTTTTT

d_gene: TRBD1
j_gene: TRBJ2-3
abundance: .
v_gene: TRBV7-2
CDR3aa: CASSTIGTGGADTQYF
CDR3nt: TGTGCCAGCAGCACGATAGGGACAGGTGGGGCAGATACGCAGTATTTT

d_gene: .
j_gene: TRBJ1-1
abundance: .
v_gene: TRBV9
CDR3aa: CASSPQFTEAFF
CDR3nt: TGTGCCAGCAGCCCCCAGTTCACTGAAGCTTTCTTT

d_gene: .
j_gene: TRBJ2-3
abundance: once
v_gene: TRBV4-2
CDR3aa: CASSQEPAGGGTDTQYF
CDR3nt: TGTGCCAGCAGCCAAGAACCAGCAGGGGGAGGTACTGATACGCAGTATTTT

d_gene: TRBD2
j_gene: TRBJ2-5
abundance: .
v_gene: TRBV11-2
CDR3aa: CASSLRRGRETQYF
CDR3nt: TGTGCCAGCAGCTTACGGCGGGGGAGGGAGACCCAGTACTTC

d_gene: TRBD1
j_gene: TRBJ1-1
abundance: few
v_gene: TRBV9
CDR3aa: CASSAQGATEAFF
CDR3nt: TGTGCCAGCAGCGCCCAGGGGGCGACTGAAGCTTTCTTT

d_gene: .
j_gene: TRBJ2-7
abundance: .
v_gene: TRBV6-5
CDR3aa: CASSYSGGLSYEQYF
CDR3nt: TGTGCCAGCAGTTACTCGGGGGGGCTCTCCTACGAGCAGTACTTC

d_gene: TRBD2
j_gene: TRBJ2-1
abundance: .
v_gene: TRBV5-1
CDR3aa: CASSLGASGGARNEQFF
CDR3nt: TGCGCCAGCAGCTTGGGAGCCAGCGGGGGTGCTAGAAATGAGCAGTTCTTC

d_gene: .
j_gene: TRBJ2-3
abundance: once
v_gene: TRBV19
CDR3aa: CASTVAPGTDTQYF
CDR3nt: TGTGCCAGTACCGTAGCCCCGGGCACAGATACGCAGTATTTT

d_gene: TRBD1
j_gene: TRBJ1-1
abundance: .
v_gene: TRBV2
CDR3aa: CASSANRGNTEAFF
CDR3nt: TGTGCCAGCAGCGCAAACAGGGGGAACACTGAAGCTTTCTTT

d_gene: TRBD2
j_gene: TRBJ2-3
abundance: .
v_gene: TRBV19
CDR3aa: CASSIGATSGGTSTDTQYF
CDR3nt: TGTGCCAGTAGTATAGGAGCGACTAGCGGGGGGACTAGCACAGATACGCAGTATTTT

d_gene: .
j_gene: TRBJ1-1
abundance: .
v_gene: TRBV5-5
CDR3aa: CASSPGVGPGNTEAFF
CDR3nt: TGTGCCAGCAGCCCAGGGGTGGGTCCGGGGAACACTGAAGCTTTCTTT

d_gene: .
j_gene: TRBJ1-5
abundance: .
v_gene: TRBV5-1
CDR3aa: CASSLAGFSNQPQHF
CDR3nt: TGCGCCAGCAGCTTGGCAGGGTTTAGCAATCAGCCCCAGCATTTT

d_gene: TRBD2
j_gene: TRBJ2-5
abundance: .
v_gene: TRBV2
CDR3aa: CASRPRELGLPQETQYF
CDR3nt: TGTGCCAGCAGACCACGGGAACTGGGACTACCCCAAGAGACCCAGTACTTC

d_gene: .
j_gene: TRBJ2-5
abundance: few
v_gene: TRBV21-1
CDR3aa: CASGLVGRETQYF
CDR3nt: TGTGCCAGCGGACTAGTCGGGAGAGAGACCCAGTACTTC

d_gene: .
j_gene: TRBJ1-1
abundance: .
v_gene: TRBV11-3
CDR3aa: CASSLTSGVKPMNTEAFF
CDR3nt: TGTGCCAGCAGCTTAACTTCGGGGGTTAAACCAATGAACACTGAAGCTTTCTTT

d_gene: TRBD1
j_gene: TRBJ1-3
abundance: .
v_gene: TRBV18
CDR3aa: CASSGDSTNTIYF
CDR3nt: TGTGCCAGCTCAGGGGACAGCACGAACACCATATATTTT

d_gene: .
j_gene: TRBJ1-1
abundance: .
v_gene: TRBV2
CDR3aa: CASSERGWEAFF
CDR3nt: TGTGCCAGCAGTGAGAGGGGGTGGGAAGCTTTCTTT

d_gene: .
j_gene: TRBJ1-2
abundance: once
v_gene: TRBV5-6
CDR3aa: CASSLVVRVNYGYTF
CDR3nt: TGTGCCAGCAGCTTGGTTGTCCGGGTTAACTATGGCTACACCTTC

d_gene: .
j_gene: TRBJ2-3
abundance: .
v_gene: TRBV27
CDR3aa: CASSIPVSLVPSTDTQYF
CDR3nt: TGTGCCAGCAGTATCCCCGTCAGCCTAGTCCCTAGCACAGATACGCAGTATTTT

d_gene: TRBD1
j_gene: TRBJ1-6
abundance: .
v_gene: TRBV5-6
CDR3aa: CASTAGQGVNSPLHF
CDR3nt: TGTGCCAGCACCGCTGGGCAGGGGGTTAATTCACCCCTCCACTTT

d_gene: .
j_gene: TRBJ1-1
abundance: .
v_gene: TRBV14
CDR3aa: CASSQGLGTTLNTEAFF
CDR3nt: TGTGCCAGCAGCCAAGGTTTAGGGACTACATTGAACACTGAAGCTTTCTTT

d_gene: .
j_gene: TRBJ1-5
abundance: once
v_gene: TRBV6-5
CDR3aa: CASSYSRQYSNQPQHF
CDR3nt: TGTGCCAGCAGTTACTCGCGGCAGTATTCTAATCAGCCCCAGCATTTT

d_gene: .
j_gene: TRBJ2-2
abundance: once
v_gene: TRBV7-2
CDR3aa: CASSFRTGELFF
CDR3nt: TGTGCCAGCAGCTTCAGGACCGGGGAGCTGTTTTTT

d_gene: TRBD1
j_gene: TRBJ1-1
abundance: .
v_gene: TRBV7-9
CDR3aa: CASRQRTGPTEAFF
CDR3nt: TGTGCCAGCAGACAAAGGACAGGGCCCACTGAAGCTTTCTTT

d_gene: TRBD2
j_gene: TRBJ2-3
abundance: .
v_gene: TRBV7-2
CDR3aa: CASRRSSGGSPDTQYF
CDR3nt: TGTGCCAGCAGACGATCTAGCGGGGGGTCTCCCGATACGCAGTATTTT

d_gene: .
j_gene: TRBJ2-7
abundance: .
v_gene: TRBV5-1
CDR3aa: CASSSLGQGINEQYF
CDR3nt: TGCGCCAGCAGCTCATTGGGGCAGGGTATCAACGAGCAGTACTTC

d_gene: TRBD1
j_gene: TRBJ1-3
abundance: .
v_gene: TRBV2
CDR3aa: CASGRTGGYGNTIYF
CDR3nt: TGTGCCAGCGGAAGGACAGGGGGCTATGGAAACACCATATATTTT

d_gene: TRBD1
j_gene: TRBJ1-1
abundance: .
v_gene: TRBV19
CDR3aa: CASSTRQGMNTEAFF
CDR3nt: TGTGCCAGTAGTACCCGACAGGGAATGAACACTGAAGCTTTCTTT

d_gene: .
j_gene: TRBJ1-3
abundance: .
v_gene: TRBV6-1
CDR3aa: CASSAVGGTGNTIYF
CDR3nt: TGTGCCAGCAGCGCTGTCGGGGGAACCGGAAACACCATATATTTT

d_gene: TRBD1
j_gene: TRBJ1-2
abundance: .
v_gene: TRBV14
CDR3aa: CASRHTGTGGAYGYTF
CDR3nt: TGTGCCAGCAGACACACCGGGACAGGGGGCGCCTATGGCTACACCTTC

d_gene: .
j_gene: TRBJ2-7
abundance: .
v_gene: TRBV11-2
CDR3aa: CASSLGGPLYEQYF
CDR3nt: TGTGCCAGCAGCTTGGGGGGTCCCCTCTACGAGCAGTACTTC

d_gene: .
j_gene: TRBJ2-3
abundance: once
v_gene: TRBV9
CDR3aa: CASSVEWESTDTQYF
CDR3nt: TGTGCCAGCAGCGTAGAGTGGGAGAGCACAGATACGCAGTATTTT

d_gene: TRBD1
j_gene: TRBJ1-2
abundance: .
v_gene: TRBV15
CDR3aa: CATSRQISGTGSYGYTF
CDR3nt: TGTGCCACCAGCAGACAAATCTCCGGGACAGGGAGCTATGGCTACACCTTC

d_gene: TRBD1
j_gene: TRBJ1-1
abundance: .
v_gene: TRBV11-2
CDR3aa: CASSLRGQGVGDTEAFF
CDR3nt: TGTGCCAGCAGCTTACGCGGACAGGGGGTGGGGGACACTGAAGCTTTCTTT

d_gene: .
j_gene: TRBJ1-1
abundance: few
v_gene: TRBV7-3
CDR3aa: CASSLEGAGTEAFF
CDR3nt: TGTGCCAGCAGCTTAGAAGGGGCTGGGACTGAAGCTTTCTTT

d_gene: .
j_gene: TRBJ2-7
abundance: .
v_gene: TRBV10-3
CDR3aa: CAISITESYEQYF
CDR3nt: TGTGCCATCAGTATAACAGAATCCTACGAGCAGTACTTC

d_gene: .
j_gene: TRBJ1-1
abundance: .
v_gene: TRBV9
CDR3aa: CASSVRGGGGTEAFF
CDR3nt: TGTGCCAGCAGCGTAAGAGGGGGGGGAGGCACTGAAGCTTTCTTT

d_gene: TRBD2
j_gene: TRBJ2-7
abundance: .
v_gene: TRBV7-9
CDR3aa: CASSLTTTSGLTEQYF
CDR3nt: TGTGCCAGCAGCTTAACGACGACTAGCGGGCTTACCGAGCAGTACTTC

d_gene: TRBD1
j_gene: TRBJ2-7
abundance: .
v_gene: TRBV4-3
CDR3aa: CASSQVGGRDRRYF
CDR3nt: TGCGCCAGCAGCCAAGTGGGGGGCCGGGACAGGCGCTACTTC

d_gene: TRBD1
j_gene: TRBJ1-1
abundance: .
v_gene: TRBV30
CDR3aa: CAWTWGQGVLMNTEAFF
CDR3nt: TGTGCCTGGACCTGGGGACAGGGTGTCCTCATGAACACTGAAGCTTTCTTT

d_gene: TRBD1
j_gene: TRBJ1-4
abundance: .
v_gene: TRBV27
CDR3aa: CASSLTGGYNEKLFF
CDR3nt: TGTGCCAGCAGTTTAACAGGGGGCTACAATGAAAAACTGTTTTTT